This TCR beta chain appears in the sequencing data of a study of blood T cell repertoires in COVID-19. Across the whole study: Samples came from the United States, Italy and Spain, spanning acute and convalescent COVID-19.

In the authors' methods: Amplifying reference gene primers gave estimates of nucleated cell counts. Generated by immunoSEQ multiplex PCR, the TCRdb table keeps only in-frame clones and is missing some. The D gene and trimming were derived from the DNA, and the V and J assignments and clone size from that table. The data contain around 70,000 clones, 75% to 95% of them seen just once; the ten biggest clones take up approximately 4.8%. Germline V gene lookup returns CDR1 LNHDA and CDR2 SQIVND (reference sequence). This CDR3 contains 16 residues. V dropped 7 bases and J dropped 0 bases, with 16 bases sitting between them.

The receptor comes from a woman aged 55-69 years with active COVID-19. Material: peripheral blood. The rearrangement links TRBV19 to TRBJ1-3, with D uncertain. CDR3 protein: CASTEPGRGSGNTIYF. The CDR3 nucleotides read TGTGCCAGTACCGAACCTGGACGGGGCTCTGGAAACACCATATATTTT.